This TCR beta chain was obtained from a study of T cell repertoires in cytomegalovirus infection. Study overall: From public TCR beta signatures came an indication of both CMV infection and matching HLA type. General study results and limits: Clonotype analysis showed dominance of the ex vivo response by HLA-C-restricted CMV-specific TCR beta clonotypes. Identification of carriers of CMV plus the relevant HLA was achieved through cumulative public TCR beta family frequency.

In the case of this clonotype: Its antigen is as yet unknown.

TCRdb re-called the reads with MiXCR, one entry per CDR3 protein. This table has some 200,000 distinct CDR3 sequences, less than 50% appearing once. The germline V gene has CDR1 ENHRY and CDR2 SYGVKD. V gave up 2 bases and J gave up 4 bases; unmatched junction bases: 6. The CDR3 covers 15 residues. This specimen was CD8+ T cells from cultured PBMCs, taken from culture after CMV antigen stimulation. This chain joins TRBV10-3 and TRBJ2-7, with TRBD1 matching 9 bases. This TCR came from a human donor in good health (CMV status not recorded). Some clones in this sample may be carry-over from other donors' samples. This CDR3 is CAISEPGTGKYEQYF. The CDR3 DNA follows: TGTGCCATCAGTGAGCCCGGGACAGGGAAGTACGAGCAGTACTTC.